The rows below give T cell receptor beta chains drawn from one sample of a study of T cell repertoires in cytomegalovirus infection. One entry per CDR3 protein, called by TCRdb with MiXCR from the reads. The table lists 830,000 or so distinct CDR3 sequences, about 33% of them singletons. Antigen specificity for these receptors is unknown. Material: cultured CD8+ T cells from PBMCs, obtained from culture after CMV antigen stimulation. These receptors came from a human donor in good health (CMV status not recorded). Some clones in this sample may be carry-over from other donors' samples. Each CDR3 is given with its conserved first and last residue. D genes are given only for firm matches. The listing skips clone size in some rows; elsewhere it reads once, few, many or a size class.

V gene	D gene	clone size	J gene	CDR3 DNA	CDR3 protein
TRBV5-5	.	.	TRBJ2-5	TGTGCCAGCAGCTTGGGTTGGGGGGAGGAGACCCAGTACTTC	CASSLGWGEETQYF
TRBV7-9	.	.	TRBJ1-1	TGTGCCAGCAGCGACGGCAGGGCCCTTGAAGCTTTCTTT	CASSDGRALEAFF
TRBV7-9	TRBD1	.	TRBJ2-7	TGTGCCAGCAGCCCCGCGTTTGACAGGGGCTCCTACGAGCAGTACTTC	CASSPAFDRGSYEQYF
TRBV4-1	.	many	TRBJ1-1	TGCGCCAGCAGCCAAGTTCGCAGCACCCCGCAAGCTTTCTTT	CASSQVRSTPQAFF
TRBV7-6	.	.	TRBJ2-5	TGTGCCAGCAGTCCTGGACGGACCCAGTACTTC	CASSPGRTQYF
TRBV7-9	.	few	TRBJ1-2	TGTGCCAGCAGCTTGGGGGAATATAGGGTGGATGGCTACACCTTC	CASSLGEYRVDGYTF
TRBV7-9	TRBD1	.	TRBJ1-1	TGTGCCAGCAGCTTACCCAAAAACAGGGGGGGAGCTTTCTTT	CASSLPKNRGGAFF
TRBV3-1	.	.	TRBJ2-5	TGTGCCAGCATGGCGCACGGCGATTTCCAAGAGACCCAGTACTTC	CASMAHGDFQETQYF
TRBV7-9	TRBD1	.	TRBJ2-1	TGTGCCAGCAGACCTACGACAGGGTTGGCCTACAATGAGCAGTTCTTC	CASRPTTGLAYNEQFF
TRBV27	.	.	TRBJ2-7	TGTGCCAGCAGTTTGACACCGACTTCTGCTATATACGAGCAGTACTTC	CASSLTPTSAIYEQYF
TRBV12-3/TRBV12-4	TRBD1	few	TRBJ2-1	TGTGCCAGCAGTAAACCGGGACAGCCCTACAATGAGCAGTTCTTC	CASSKPGQPYNEQFF
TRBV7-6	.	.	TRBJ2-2	TGTGCCAGCAGCCACTCTAGGGGTTCGGTCACCGGGGAGCTGTTTTTT	CASSHSRGSVTGELFF
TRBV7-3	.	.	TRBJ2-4	TGTGCCAACAGCTTAAGTGTGCGGCAGGGAAGAAACATTCAGTACTTC	CANSLSVRQGRNIQYF
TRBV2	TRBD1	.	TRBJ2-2	TGTGCCAGCAGCGAATGGGGACAGGGGCCGAACACCGGGGAGCTGTTTTTT	CASSEWGQGPNTGELFF
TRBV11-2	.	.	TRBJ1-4	TGTGCCAGCAGCTTGGGGGCGCGGGCATCTAATGAAAAACTGTTTTTT	CASSLGARASNEKLFF
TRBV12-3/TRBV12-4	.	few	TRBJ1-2	TGTGCCAGCAGCCCCCCAGGACCGATTAACTATGGCTACACCTTC	CASSPPGPINYGYTF
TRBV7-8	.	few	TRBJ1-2	TGTGCCAGCAGCTTAGAAAGGGGTAATCACCTTTTTGGCTACACCTTC	CASSLERGNHLFGYTF
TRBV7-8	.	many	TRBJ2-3	TGTGCCAGCAGAAGGACAGTAATCGGCACAGATACGCAGTATTTT	CASRRTVIGTDTQYF
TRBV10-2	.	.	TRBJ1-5	TGCGCCAGCAGTGAACAGGGTGTTTTACAGCCCCAGCATTTT	CASSEQGVLQPQHF
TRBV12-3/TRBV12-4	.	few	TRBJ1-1	TGTGCCACCAGGTGGAAAACTGAAGCTTTCTTT	CATRWKTEAFF
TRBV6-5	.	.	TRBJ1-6	TGTGCCAGCAGTTATGTGGCCCGGTCCTATAATTCACCCCTCCACTTT	CASSYVARSYNSPLHF
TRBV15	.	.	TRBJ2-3	TGTGCCACCAGCTCACAGGGACAACGCACAGATACGCAGTATTTT	CATSSQGQRTDTQYF
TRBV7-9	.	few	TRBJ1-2	TGTGCCAGCAGCTTATTCAGGGGCGGCGACTATGGCTACACCTTC	CASSLFRGGDYGYTF
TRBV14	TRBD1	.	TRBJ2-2	TGTGCCAGCAGCACGTCGACAGGGGCGATCAACACCGGGGAGCTGTTTTTT	CASSTSTGAINTGELFF
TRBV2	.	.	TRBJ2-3	TGTGCCAGCAGTCTCGGGCCCCTGGGGCAGTATTTT	CASSLGPLGQYF
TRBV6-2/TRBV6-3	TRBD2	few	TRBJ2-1	TGTGCCAGCAGCCTAGAGGCGGGGGGGAATGAGCAGTTCTTC	CASSLEAGGNEQFF
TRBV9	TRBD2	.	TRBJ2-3	TGTGCCAGCAGCGCGGAACTAGCGGGGGTACCAGATACGCAGTATTTT	CASSAELAGVPDTQYF
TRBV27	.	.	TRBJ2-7	TGTGCCAGCAGTTTTGCGGCCGCCGACCCCTACGAGCAGTACTTC	CASSFAAADPYEQYF
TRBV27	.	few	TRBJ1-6	TGTGCCAGCAGTTTGCCCGGAAAAATTATGCCCCTCCACTTT	CASSLPGKIMPLHF
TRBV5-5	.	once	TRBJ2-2	TGTGCCAGCAGCTCGGCGCTTGTGATAGTCTCCGGGGAGCTGTTTTTT	CASSSALVIVSGELFF
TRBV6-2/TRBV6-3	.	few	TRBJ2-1	TGTGCCAGCAGTTTCTCAAGAAGCAGCTCCTACAATGAGCAGTTCTTC	CASSFSRSSSYNEQFF
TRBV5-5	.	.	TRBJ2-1	TGTGCCGGCAGCTCGACCGATGCCATCCTCTGGGAGCAGTTCTTC	CAGSSTDAILWEQFF
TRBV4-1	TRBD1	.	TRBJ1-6	TGCGCCAGCAGCCAATTGTCCACAGGGGTTGTTAATTCACCCCTCCACTTT	CASSQLSTGVVNSPLHF
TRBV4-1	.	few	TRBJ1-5	TGTGCCAGCAGCCAAGATTTCCTTAGGAAGCAAGAGCCCCAGCATTTT	CASSQDFLRKQEPQHF
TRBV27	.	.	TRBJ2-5	TGTGCCAGCAGTTTAAGGCGCCACGAGACCCAGTACTTC	CASSLRRHETQYF
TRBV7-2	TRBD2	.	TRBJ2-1	TGTGTCAGCAGCCCCAGACTAGCGGGGGTGTATTGGAATGAGCAGTTCTTC	CVSSPRLAGVYWNEQFF
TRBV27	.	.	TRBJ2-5	TGTGCCAGCAGTTCCGTGAGGACTATCCAAGAGACCCAGTACTTC	CASSSVRTIQETQYF
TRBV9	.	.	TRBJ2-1	TGTGCCAGCAGCGTAGCAGTGGGGAGTCTCTACAATGAGCAGTTCTTC	CASSVAVGSLYNEQFF
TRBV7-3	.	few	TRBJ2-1	TGTGCCAGCAGCTTAATAGGAGGGGTACAGGATGAGCAGTTCTTC	CASSLIGGVQDEQFF
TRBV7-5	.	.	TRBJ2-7	.	CISVSEAHADRVKAYEQYF
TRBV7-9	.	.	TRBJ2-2	TGTGCCAGCAGCTCCGGGCACAGAAAGAACACCGGGGAGCTGTTTTTT	CASSSGHRKNTGELFF
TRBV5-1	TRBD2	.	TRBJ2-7	TGCGCCAGCAGGGGCGGGGGGCACGAGCAGTACTTC	CASRGGGHEQYF
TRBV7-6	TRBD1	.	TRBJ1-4	TGTGCCAGCAGCTCCCGACAGGGAACAACTAATGAAAAACTGTATTTT	CASSSRQGTTNEKLYF
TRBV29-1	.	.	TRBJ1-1	TGCAGCGTTGTTGGTGACCCTGGGGGCGCTGAAGCTTTCTTT	CSVVGDPGGAEAFF
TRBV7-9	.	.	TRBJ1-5	TGTGCCAGCAGGTCTCCTGGTCAGCCCCAGCATTTT	CASRSPGQPQHF
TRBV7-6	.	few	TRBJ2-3	TGTGCCAGCAGCCATCAAGGGGGCACAGATACGCAGTATTTT	CASSHQGGTDTQYF
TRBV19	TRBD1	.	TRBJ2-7	TGTGCCAGTAGTATAGAAGCAGGGGGCTACGAGCAGTACTTC	CASSIEAGGYEQYF
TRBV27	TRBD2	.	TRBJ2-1	TGTGCCAGCAATATAGCGGGGCGGGGGTACAATGAGCAGTTCTTC	CASNIAGRGYNEQFF
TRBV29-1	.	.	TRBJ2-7	TGCAGCGTTGGTGGGGGAGGCCACGAGCAGTACTTC	CSVGGGGHEQYF
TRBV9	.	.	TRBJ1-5	TGTGCCAGCAGCGTAGGGGGGGACCCCCAAAATCAGCCCCAGCATTTT	CASSVGGDPQNQPQHF
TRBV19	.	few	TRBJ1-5	TGTGCCAGTAGTATAGATCCCAGGATTAGCAATCAGCCCCAGCATTTT	CASSIDPRISNQPQHF
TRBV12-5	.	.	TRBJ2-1	TGTGCTAGTGCCCTAGGGGGGAATGGCGATGAGCAGTTCTTC	CASALGGNGDEQFF
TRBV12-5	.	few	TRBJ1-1	TGTGCTAGTGACCAAACCGGGGACACTGAAGCTTTCTTT	CASDQTGDTEAFF
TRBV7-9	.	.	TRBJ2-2	TGTGCCAGCAGCTCGAACAGGGAAGGGACCGGGGAGCTGTTTTTT	CASSSNREGTGELFF
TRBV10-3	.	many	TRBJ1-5	TGTGCCATCGGTGGGGGGACGAGCAATCAGCCCCAGCATTTT	CAIGGGTSNQPQHF
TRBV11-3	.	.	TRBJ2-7	TGTGCCAGCAGCTTCCAACTTGGGTACGAGCAGTACTTC	CASSFQLGYEQYF
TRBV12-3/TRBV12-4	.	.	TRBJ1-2	TGTGCCAGCAGTTTATTCCCCGGAAGTTGGGGCTACACCTTC	CASSLFPGSWGYTF
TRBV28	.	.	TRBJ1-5	TGTGCCAGCCTTCCTACGCGGGGGGAAGGCAATCAGCCCCAGCATTTT	CASLPTRGEGNQPQHF